The source of this T cell receptor beta chain is a study of T cell changes during pregnancy in multiple sclerosis. The CDR3 has 14 residues. V gave up 0 bases and J gave up 9 bases, with 13 bases separating them. Germline CDR1 SGHKS, CDR2 YYEKEE (reference sequence). Only in-frame clones appear in the TCRdb table, and some are missing; sequencing was by immunoSEQ multiplex PCR. The sample shows fewer than 110,000 clones, 85% to 95% of them seen only once. This specimen was peripheral blood, taken in the third trimester of pregnancy. The chain has TRBV5-5 and TRBJ1-5; D is undetermined. This clonotype was sampled from a female donor in good health, enrolled as a control in a pregnancy study. CDR3 nucleotides: TGTGCCAGCAGCTTGGGTCACGGTCTTGGGCCCCAGCATTTT. Protein product: CASSLGHGLGPQHF.